These T cell receptor beta chains were read from a single sample in a study of blood T cell repertoires in COVID-19. Generated by immunoSEQ multiplex PCR, the TCRdb table keeps only in-frame clones and is missing some. The repertoire holds about 150,000 clones, with around 85% as singletons. Sequencing was carried out using peripheral blood. All receptors come from an elderly man with COVID-19, enrolled during active disease. Each CDR3 is given with its conserved first and last residue. The D gene is left open where the match is weak. Size values are once, few and many counts, or a class for expanded clones, and some rows have none.

V gene	J gene	D gene	clone size	CDR3 DNA	CDR3 protein
TRBV5-8	TRBJ1-4	TRBD1	-	TGTGCCAGCAGATTAGGCAGGGGGTCGGGAGAAAAACTGTTTTTT	CASRLGRGSGEKLFF
TRBV4-1	TRBJ1-1	-	-	TGCGCCAGCAGCCCCCGCCCGGGGAACACTGAAGCTTTCTTT	CASSPRPGNTEAFF
TRBV7-9	TRBJ2-3	-	-	TGTGCCAGCAGCTTAGAACTAGCCCAGAACACAGATACGCAGTATTTT	CASSLELAQNTDTQYF
TRBV19	TRBJ1-2	-	-	TGTGCCAGTAGTATCGGGGACTATGGCTACACCTTC	CASSIGDYGYTF
TRBV9	TRBJ2-7	TRBD1	-	TGTGCCAGCAGCTTCGGGACAGGGGGCAGCGAGCAGTACTTC	CASSFGTGGSEQYF
TRBV7-3	TRBJ1-2	-	-	TGTGCCAGCAGCCCACAGGGAAGTGAGAGCTACACCTTC	CASSPQGSESYTF
TRBV9	TRBJ1-2	-	-	TGTGCCAGCAGCGATATGACAGGTTACTATGGCTACACCTTC	CASSDMTGYYGYTF
TRBV28	TRBJ1-6	TRBD1	-	TGTGCCAGCAGTTCGGGACAGGGCATTTCACCCCTCCACTTT	CASSSGQGISPLHF
TRBV19	TRBJ2-7	-	-	TGTGCCAGTAGCCCGCGCGGACGGGGTTCCTACGAGCAGTACTTC	CASSPRGRGSYEQYF
TRBV2	TRBJ1-5	-	once	TGTGCCAGCAGTCCACAGGGCGGTCAGCCCCAGCATTTT	CASSPQGGQPQHF
TRBV7-6	TRBJ1-4	TRBD1	-	TGTGCCAGCAGCTTAGGACAGGGAACTAATGAAAAACTGTTTTTT	CASSLGQGTNEKLFF
TRBV7-2	TRBJ1-5	-	-	TGTGCCAGCAGCCCGGAGAGAGGTCAGCCCCAGCATTTT	CASSPERGQPQHF
TRBV7-3	TRBJ1-1	-	-	TGTGCCAGCAGCTTAACCGGGACACAGAACACTGAAGCTTTCTTT	CASSLTGTQNTEAFF
TRBV11-2	TRBJ1-4	TRBD1	-	TGTGCCAGCAGCCCAGCAGGGGGGTATGAAAAACTGTTTTTT	CASSPAGGYEKLFF
TRBV11-2	TRBJ1-6	TRBD1	few	TGTGCCAGCAGCTTACCAGGGGGAAGTTCACCCCTCCACTTT	CASSLPGGSSPLHF
TRBV2	TRBJ1-1	TRBD1	-	TGTGCCAGCAGTGGGACAGGGTTTACTGAAGCTTTCTTT	CASSGTGFTEAFF
TRBV6-1	TRBJ1-5	-	-	TGTGCCAGCAGTGAATCGGGGTACAATCAGCCCCAGCATTTT	CASSESGYNQPQHF
TRBV5-6	TRBJ2-7	-	once	TGTGCCAGCAGCCGAGCGTTCGAGCAGTACTTC	CASSRAFEQYF
TRBV14	TRBJ2-1	-	once	TGTGCCAGCAGCCAAGATAGTGGACTTTACAATGAGCAGTTCTTC	CASSQDSGLYNEQFF
TRBV2	TRBJ1-5	-	-	TGTGCCAGCAGCGTGACAGGATATAGCAATCAGCCCCAGCATTTT	CASSVTGYSNQPQHF
TRBV14	TRBJ1-1	-	-	TGTGCCAGCAGCCAGTGGACTTCCGGGGGGAACACTGAAGCTTTCTTT	CASSQWTSGGNTEAFF
TRBV6-1	TRBJ1-2	-	-	TGTGCCAGCAGTGAAGGGGGCCGCGATGGCTACACCTTC	CASSEGGRDGYTF
TRBV18	TRBJ1-4	TRBD1	-	TGTGCCAGCTCACTCGGGACAGTGGCAACTAATGAAAAACTGTTTTTT	CASSLGTVATNEKLFF
TRBV11-2	TRBJ2-5	-	-	TGTGCCAGCAGCTTAGGCAGGGGCCAGACCCAGTACTTC	CASSLGRGQTQYF
TRBV2	TRBJ2-6	-	-	TGTGCCAGCAGGGGGAGCTCTGGGGCCAACGTCCTGACTTTC	CASRGSSGANVLTF
TRBV27	TRBJ1-2	TRBD1	-	TGTGCCAGCAGTGCAACCGGGACAGGCGGCTACACCTTC	CASSATGTGGYTF
TRBV7-2	TRBJ2-3	-	-	TGTGCCAGCAGCTTGGGGCCAGATACGCAGTATTTT	CASSLGPDTQYF
TRBV13	TRBJ2-1	TRBD2	-	TGTGCCAGCAGCCCGGGACTACCCCTCAATGAGCAGTTCTTC	CASSPGLPLNEQFF
TRBV7-2	TRBJ1-2	-	few	TGTGCCAGCAGCTCAAGCAGGGCGAACTATGGCTACACCTTC	CASSSSRANYGYTF
TRBV5-1	TRBJ2-3	-	-	TGCGCCAGCAGCTCCCCCGGGGGTACAGATACGCAGTATTTT	CASSSPGGTDTQYF
TRBV2	TRBJ2-1	-	-	TGTGCCAGCAGTGAACTAGCGACGATCAATGAGCAGTTCTTC	CASSELATINEQFF
TRBV7-3	TRBJ1-1	-	-	TGTGCCAGCAGCCCTACCTTTGACACTGAAGCTTTCTTT	CASSPTFDTEAFF
TRBV4-2	TRBJ1-1	-	-	TGTGCCAGCAGCCAAGAGGAAGGAGGGAACACTGAAGCTTTCTTT	CASSQEEGGNTEAFF
TRBV9	TRBJ2-2	-	-	TGTGCCAGCAGCGTAGTCCCTGACAGGAACACCGGGGAGCTGTTTTTT	CASSVVPDRNTGELFF
TRBV2	TRBJ2-2	TRBD2	-	TGTGCCAGCAGGACTAGCGGGGGAGAGGCCGGGGAGCTGTTTTTT	CASRTSGGEAGELFF
TRBV5-5	TRBJ1-2	TRBD1	-	TGTGCCAGCAGCTGGGGGACAGCTGATTATGGCTACACCTTC	CASSWGTADYGYTF
TRBV3-1/TRBV3-2	TRBJ1-1	-	-	TGTGCCAGCAGCAAAACGGGGAACACTGAAGCTTTCTTT	CASSKTGNTEAFF
TRBV7-9	TRBJ2-3	TRBD1	-	TGTGCCAGCAGCCGAGGTTCGACAGGGCTGACAGATACGCAGTATTTT	CASSRGSTGLTDTQYF
TRBV7-3	TRBJ1-1	-	-	TGTGCCAGCAGCTTAACAACAGACACTGAAGCTTTCTTT	CASSLTTDTEAFF
TRBV11-2	TRBJ2-3	-	-	TGTGCCAGCAGCCCCGGGGCAGATACGCAGTATTTT	CASSPGADTQYF
TRBV7-3	TRBJ2-2	-	-	TGTGCCAGCAGCGCCGGTCGCGGGGAGCTGTTTTTT	CASSAGRGELFF
TRBV19	TRBJ2-6	-	-	TGTGCCAGTATGGCCGGAGCTGGGGCCAACGTCCTGACTTTC	CASMAGAGANVLTF
TRBV7-2	TRBJ2-7	TRBD2	-	TGTGCCAGCAGACGAAGACTAGCGGGGGGTGCGGACGAGCAGTACTTC	CASRRRLAGGADEQYF
TRBV11-1	TRBJ1-6	-	-	TGTGCCAGCAGCTTAAGGGGCGGTTCACCCCTCCACTTT	CASSLRGGSPLHF
TRBV6-2/TRBV6-3	TRBJ1-1	-	-	TGTGCCAGCAGCCGCGGGACGACAAAGGGAGCTTTCTTT	CASSRGTTKGAFF
TRBV3-1/TRBV3-2	TRBJ2-7	TRBD1	-	TGTGCCAGCAGTTGGGACAGCGGCGACGAGCAGTACTTC	CASSWDSGDEQYF
TRBV6-2/TRBV6-3	TRBJ1-6	-	-	TGTGCCAGCAGTTACGCCGGTGAGAATTCACCCCTCCACTTT	CASSYAGENSPLHF
TRBV28	TRBJ1-5	TRBD1	few	TGTGCCAGCGGGACAGTTGATCAGCCCCAGCATTTT	CASGTVDQPQHF